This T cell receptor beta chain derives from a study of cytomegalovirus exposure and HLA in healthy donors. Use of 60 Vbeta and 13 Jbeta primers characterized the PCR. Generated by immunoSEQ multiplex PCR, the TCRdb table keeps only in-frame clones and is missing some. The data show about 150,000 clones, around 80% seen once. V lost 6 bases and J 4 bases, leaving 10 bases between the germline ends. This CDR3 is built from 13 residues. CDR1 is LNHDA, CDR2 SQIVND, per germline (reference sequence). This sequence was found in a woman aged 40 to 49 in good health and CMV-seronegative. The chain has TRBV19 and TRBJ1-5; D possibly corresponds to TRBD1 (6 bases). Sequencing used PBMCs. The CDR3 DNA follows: TGTGCCAGTAGCGGACAGATTAATCAGCCCCAGCATTTT. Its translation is CASSGQINQPQHF. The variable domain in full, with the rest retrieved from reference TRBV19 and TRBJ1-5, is DGGITQSPKYLFRKEGQNVTLSCEQNLNHDAMYWYRQDPGQGLRLIYYSQIVNDFQKGDIAEGYSVSREKKESFPLTVTSAQKNPTAFYLCASSGQINQPQHFGDGTRLSIL.